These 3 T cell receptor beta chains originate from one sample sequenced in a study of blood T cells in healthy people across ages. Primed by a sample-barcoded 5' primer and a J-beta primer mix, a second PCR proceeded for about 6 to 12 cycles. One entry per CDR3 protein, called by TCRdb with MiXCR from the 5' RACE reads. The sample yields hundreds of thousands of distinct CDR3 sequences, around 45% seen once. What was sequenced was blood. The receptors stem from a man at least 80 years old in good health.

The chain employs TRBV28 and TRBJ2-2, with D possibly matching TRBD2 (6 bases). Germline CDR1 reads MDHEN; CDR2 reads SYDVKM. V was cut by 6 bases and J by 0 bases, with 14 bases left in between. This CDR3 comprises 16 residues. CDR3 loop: CASSPAGLPNTGELFF. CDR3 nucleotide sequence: TGTGCCAGCAGCCCCGCGGGACTTCCGAACACCGGGGAGCTGTTTTTT.

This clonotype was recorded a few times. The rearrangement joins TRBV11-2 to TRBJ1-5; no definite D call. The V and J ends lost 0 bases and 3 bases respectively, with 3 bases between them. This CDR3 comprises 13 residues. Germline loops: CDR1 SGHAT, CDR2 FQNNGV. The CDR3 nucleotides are TGTGCCAGCAGCTTAGATATCAATCAGCCCCAGCATTTT. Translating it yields CASSLDINQPQHF.

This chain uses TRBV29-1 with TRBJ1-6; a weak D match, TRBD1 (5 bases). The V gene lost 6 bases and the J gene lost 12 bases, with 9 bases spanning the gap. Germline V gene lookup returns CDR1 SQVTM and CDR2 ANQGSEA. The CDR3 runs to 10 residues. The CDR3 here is CSVRGKPLHF. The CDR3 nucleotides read TGCAGCGTAAGGGGCAAACCCCTCCACTTT.